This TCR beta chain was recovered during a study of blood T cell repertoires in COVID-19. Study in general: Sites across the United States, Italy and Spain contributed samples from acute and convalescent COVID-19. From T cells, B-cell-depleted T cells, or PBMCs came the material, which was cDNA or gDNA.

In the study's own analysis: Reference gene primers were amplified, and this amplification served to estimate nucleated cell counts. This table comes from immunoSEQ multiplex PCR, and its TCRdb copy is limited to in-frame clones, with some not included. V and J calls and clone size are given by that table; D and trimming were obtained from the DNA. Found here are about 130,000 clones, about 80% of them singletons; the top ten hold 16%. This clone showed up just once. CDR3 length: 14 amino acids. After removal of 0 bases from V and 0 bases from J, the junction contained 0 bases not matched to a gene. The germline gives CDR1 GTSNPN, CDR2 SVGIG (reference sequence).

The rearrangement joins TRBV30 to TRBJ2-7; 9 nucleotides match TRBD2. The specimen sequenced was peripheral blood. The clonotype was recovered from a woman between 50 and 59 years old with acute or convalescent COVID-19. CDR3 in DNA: TGTGCCTGGAGTGTAGCGGGGGGCTCCTACGAGCAGTACTTC. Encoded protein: CAWSVAGGSYEQYF.